The entry below describes one T cell receptor (beta chain). Its antigen is as yet unknown. The data stem from a study of shared clonotypes between healthy human individuals. Execution of the assay was at deep level. Some clones are missing from TCRdb's copy, which holds only in-frame ones; the method was immunoSEQ multiplex PCR. In the table there are hundreds of thousands of clones, around 74% of which are singletons. The study, taken as a whole, reports: Incomplete sequencing of sorted subsets was indicated by rarefaction despite large depth. Naive subsets tended to show greater estimated richness than memory subsets. The represented genetic and exposure-history diversity was limited by the small number of donors.

V was pared by 5 bases and J by 0 bases, with 11 bases of the junction left unmatched. The CDR3 totals 17 residues. Germline assignment: CDR1 SGHVS and CDR2 FNYEAQ. Sample: memory CD4+ T cells sorted from blood. Documented subset: CD45RA-negative fraction. The rearrangement joins TRBV7-6 to TRBJ2-7, with 9 bases aligning to TRBD2. This sequence was found in a man younger than 40 in good health. The CDR3 coding sequence is TGTGCCAGCAGCCCCGGGGTAGCGGGGGATAGCTCCTACGAGCAGTACTTC. Amino acid sequence: CASSPGVAGDSSYEQYF.